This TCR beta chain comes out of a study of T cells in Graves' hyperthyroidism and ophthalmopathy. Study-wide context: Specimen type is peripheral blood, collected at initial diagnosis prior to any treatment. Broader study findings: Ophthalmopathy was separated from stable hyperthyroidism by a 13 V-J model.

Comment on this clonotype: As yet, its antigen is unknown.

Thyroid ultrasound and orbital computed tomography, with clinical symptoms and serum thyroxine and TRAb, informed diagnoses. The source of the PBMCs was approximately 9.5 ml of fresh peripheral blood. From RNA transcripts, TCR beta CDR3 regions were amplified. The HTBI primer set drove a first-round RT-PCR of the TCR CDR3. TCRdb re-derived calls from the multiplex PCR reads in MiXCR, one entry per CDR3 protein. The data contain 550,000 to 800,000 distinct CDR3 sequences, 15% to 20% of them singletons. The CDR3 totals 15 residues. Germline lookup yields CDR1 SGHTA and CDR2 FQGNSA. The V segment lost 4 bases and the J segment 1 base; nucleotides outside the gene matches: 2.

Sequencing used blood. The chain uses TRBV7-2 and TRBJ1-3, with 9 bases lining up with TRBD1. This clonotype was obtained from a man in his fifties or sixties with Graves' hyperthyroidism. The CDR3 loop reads CASSWGTGSGNTIYF. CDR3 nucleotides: TGTGCCAGCAGCTGGGGGACAGGGTCTGGAAACACCATATATTTT. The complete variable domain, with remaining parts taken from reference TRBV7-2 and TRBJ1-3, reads GAGVSQSPSNKVTEKGKDVELRCDPISGHTALYWYRQSLGQGLEFLIYFQGNSAPDKSGLPSDRFSAERTGGSVSTLTIQRTQQEDSAVYLCASSWGTGSGNTIYFGEGSWLTVV.